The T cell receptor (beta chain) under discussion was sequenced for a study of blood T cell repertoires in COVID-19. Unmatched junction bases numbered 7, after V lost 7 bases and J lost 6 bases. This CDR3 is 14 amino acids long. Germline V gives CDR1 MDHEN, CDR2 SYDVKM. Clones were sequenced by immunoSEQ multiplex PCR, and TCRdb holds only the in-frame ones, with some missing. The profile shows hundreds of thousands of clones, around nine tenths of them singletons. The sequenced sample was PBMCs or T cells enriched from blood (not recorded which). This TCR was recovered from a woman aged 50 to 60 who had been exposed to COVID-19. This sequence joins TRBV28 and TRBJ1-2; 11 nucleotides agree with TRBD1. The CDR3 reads CASILGTGGHGYTF. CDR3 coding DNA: TGTGCCAGCATTCTCGGGACAGGGGGGCATGGCTACACCTTC.